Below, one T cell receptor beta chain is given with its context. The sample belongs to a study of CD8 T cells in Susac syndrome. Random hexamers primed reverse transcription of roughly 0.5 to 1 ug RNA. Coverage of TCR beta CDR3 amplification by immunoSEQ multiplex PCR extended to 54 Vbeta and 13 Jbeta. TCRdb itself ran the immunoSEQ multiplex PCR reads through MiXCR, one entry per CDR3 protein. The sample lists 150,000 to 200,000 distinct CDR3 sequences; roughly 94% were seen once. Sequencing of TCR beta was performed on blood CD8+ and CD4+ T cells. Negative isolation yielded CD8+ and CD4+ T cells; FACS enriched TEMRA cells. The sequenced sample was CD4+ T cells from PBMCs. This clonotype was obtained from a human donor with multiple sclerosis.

The CDR3 region has the DNA TGCAGCGCGGGACTAGCATCAGATACGCAGTATTTT. Translated: CSAGLASDTQYF. This chain links TRBV29-1 with TRBJ2-3; 9 positions match TRBD2. This CDR3 contains 12 residues. J gave up 4 bases and V 7 bases, and 3 bases lay outside the gene matches. From germline, CDR1 is SQVTM and CDR2 ANQGSEA.